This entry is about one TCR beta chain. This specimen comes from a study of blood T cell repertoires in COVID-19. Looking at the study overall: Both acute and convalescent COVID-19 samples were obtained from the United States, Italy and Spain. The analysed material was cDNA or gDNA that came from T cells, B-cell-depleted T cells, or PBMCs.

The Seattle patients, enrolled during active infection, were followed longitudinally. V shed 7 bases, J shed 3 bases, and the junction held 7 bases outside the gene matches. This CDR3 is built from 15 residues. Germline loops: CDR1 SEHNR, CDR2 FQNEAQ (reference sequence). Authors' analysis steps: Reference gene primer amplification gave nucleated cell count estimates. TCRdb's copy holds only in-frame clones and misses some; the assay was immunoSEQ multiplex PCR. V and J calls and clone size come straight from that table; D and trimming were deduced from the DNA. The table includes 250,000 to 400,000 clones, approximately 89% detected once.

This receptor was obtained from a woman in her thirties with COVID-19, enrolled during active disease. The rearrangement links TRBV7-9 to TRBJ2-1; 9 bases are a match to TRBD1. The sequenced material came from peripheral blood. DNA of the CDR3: TGTGCCAGCATCGAGGGACAGGGAAGCTACAATGAGCAGTTCTTC. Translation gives CASIEGQGSYNEQFF.